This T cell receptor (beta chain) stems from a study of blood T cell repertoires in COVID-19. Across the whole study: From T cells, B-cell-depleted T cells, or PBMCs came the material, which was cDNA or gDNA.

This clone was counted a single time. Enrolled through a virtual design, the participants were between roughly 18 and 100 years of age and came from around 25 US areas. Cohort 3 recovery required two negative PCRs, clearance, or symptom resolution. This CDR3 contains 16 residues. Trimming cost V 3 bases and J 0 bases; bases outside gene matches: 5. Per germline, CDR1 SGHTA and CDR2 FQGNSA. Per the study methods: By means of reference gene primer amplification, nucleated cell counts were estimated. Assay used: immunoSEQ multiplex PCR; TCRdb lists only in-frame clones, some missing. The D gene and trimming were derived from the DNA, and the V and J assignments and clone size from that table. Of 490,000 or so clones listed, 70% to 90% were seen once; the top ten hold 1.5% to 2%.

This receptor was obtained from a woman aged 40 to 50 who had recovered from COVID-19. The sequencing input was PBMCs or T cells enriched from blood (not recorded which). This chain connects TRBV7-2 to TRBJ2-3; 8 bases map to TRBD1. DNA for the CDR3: TGTGCCAGCAGCTTGGGGACAGGCTCTAGCACAGATACGCAGTATTTT. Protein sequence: CASSLGTGSSTDTQYF. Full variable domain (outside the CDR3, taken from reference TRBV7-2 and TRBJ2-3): GAGVSQSPSNKVTEKGKDVELRCDPISGHTALYWYRQSLGQGLEFLIYFQGNSAPDKSGLPSDRFSAERTGGSVSTLTIQRTQQEDSAVYLCASSLGTGSSTDTQYFGPGTRLTVL.